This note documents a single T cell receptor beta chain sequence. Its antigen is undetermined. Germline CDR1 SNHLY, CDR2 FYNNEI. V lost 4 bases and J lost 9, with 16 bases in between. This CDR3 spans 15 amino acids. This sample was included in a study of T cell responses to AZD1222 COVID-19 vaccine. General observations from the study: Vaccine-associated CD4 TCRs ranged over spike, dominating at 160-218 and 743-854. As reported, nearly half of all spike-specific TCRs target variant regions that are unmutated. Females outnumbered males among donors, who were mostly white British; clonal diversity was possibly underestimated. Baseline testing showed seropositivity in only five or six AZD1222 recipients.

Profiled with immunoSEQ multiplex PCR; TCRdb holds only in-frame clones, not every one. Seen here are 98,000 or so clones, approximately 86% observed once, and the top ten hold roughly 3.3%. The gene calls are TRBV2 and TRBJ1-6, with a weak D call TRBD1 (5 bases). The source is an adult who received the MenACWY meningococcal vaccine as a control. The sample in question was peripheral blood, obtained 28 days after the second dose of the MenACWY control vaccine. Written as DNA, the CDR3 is TGTGCCAGCAGTGGTCTTCAGGGCGGGGGTTCACCCCTCCACTTT. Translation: CASSGLQGGGSPLHF.